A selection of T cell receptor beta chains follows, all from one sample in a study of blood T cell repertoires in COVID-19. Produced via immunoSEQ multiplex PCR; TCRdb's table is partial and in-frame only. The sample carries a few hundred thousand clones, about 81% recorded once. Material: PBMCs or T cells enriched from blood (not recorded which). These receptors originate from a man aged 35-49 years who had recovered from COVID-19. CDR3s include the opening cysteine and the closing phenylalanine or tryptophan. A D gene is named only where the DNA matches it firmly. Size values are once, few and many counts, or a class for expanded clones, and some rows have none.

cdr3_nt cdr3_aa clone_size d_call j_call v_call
TGTGCCAGTAGTAACAGGAGATCTAATGAAAAACTGTTTTTT CASSNRRSNEKLFF NA NA TRBJ1-4 TRBV19
TGTGCCAGCGGGCGGGGGTTAAGCACTGAAGCTTTCTTT CASGRGLSTEAFF NA NA TRBJ1-1 TRBV7-2
TGCGCCAGCAGTCAAGGGGAGGCGGGACAGGGGGCCTACGAGCAGTACTTC CASSQGEAGQGAYEQYF NA TRBD1 TRBJ2-7 TRBV23-1
TGTGCCAGCAGCGGTGGACTAGTCAGTAATGAGCAGTTCTTC CASSGGLVSNEQFF NA TRBD2 TRBJ2-1 TRBV9
TGTGCCAGCAGTAGAGGACAGGGGAGGGCAGATACGCAGTATTTT CASSRGQGRADTQYF NA TRBD1 TRBJ2-3 TRBV6-5
TGTGCCAGCAGCGTACGAACGGGGGGGCGGGATACGCAGTATTTT CASSVRTGGRDTQYF NA TRBD2 TRBJ2-3 TRBV9
TGTGCCACCAGCGCCATAGCGGGAATTTCAATCCCAGATACGCAGTATTTT CATSAIAGISIPDTQYF NA TRBD2 TRBJ2-3 TRBV15
TGTGCCAGTAGTGCGGGAAACTACTATGGCTACACCTTC CASSAGNYYGYTF NA NA TRBJ1-2 TRBV19
TGTGCCTGGTCTAGGGACAGGGGGACTTCTTTTGGATACAATGAGCAGTTCTTC CAWSRDRGTSFGYNEQFF NA TRBD1 TRBJ2-1 TRBV30
TGTGCCAGCAGCCAAGATCGTGGTAGCGGGAGTGCGGATACGCAGTATTTT CASSQDRGSGSADTQYF NA TRBD2 TRBJ2-3 TRBV4-2
TGTGCCAGCTCACACCGGGACAGGGGACCCAATCAGCCCCAGCATTTT CASSHRDRGPNQPQHF NA TRBD1 TRBJ1-5 TRBV18
TGCAGCGTCGTTTATGGGAGAGGAGAAAAACTGTTTTTT CSVVYGRGEKLFF few NA TRBJ1-4 TRBV29-1
TGTGCCAGCAGCTTCTCGCAGGGGAATAATTCACCCCTCCACTTT CASSFSQGNNSPLHF NA NA TRBJ1-6 TRBV7-2
TGTGCCAGTAGTAAACTAGCGGAACCTTCGGGGAATGAGCAGTTCTTC CASSKLAEPSGNEQFF NA TRBD2 TRBJ2-1 TRBV19
TGTGCCAGCGCCGCGGACAGCTACGAGCAGTACTTC CASAADSYEQYF NA NA TRBJ2-7 TRBV11-1
TGTGCCAGCACCCCCACGACAGGGGCCGGAAACACCATATATTTT CASTPTTGAGNTIYF NA TRBD1 TRBJ1-3 TRBV6-5
TGTGCCAGCAGTGCCCTTGGACAGGGCGATTCACCCCTCCACTTT CASSALGQGDSPLHF NA TRBD1 TRBJ1-6 TRBV2
TGTGCCAGCAGTTGGTCGCGGGAGGCCTCCTACAATGAGCAGTTCTTC CASSWSREASYNEQFF NA TRBD2 TRBJ2-1 TRBV2
TGTGCCAGCACCGAACTGGGGTCCCGGGGTGGCTACACCTTC CASTELGSRGGYTF NA NA TRBJ1-2 TRBV2
TGCGCCAGCAGCTCAACGGGACAGGGGGTAGATACGCAGTATTTT CASSSTGQGVDTQYF NA TRBD1 TRBJ2-3 TRBV5-1
TGCAGTGCTAGTCGGGACAGCTCCATGAACACTGAAGCTTTCTTT CSASRDSSMNTEAFF NA TRBD1 TRBJ1-1 TRBV20-1
TGTGCCAGCAGCTTAGGGGGAGGCCAAAACATTCAGTACTTC CASSLGGGQNIQYF once NA TRBJ2-4 TRBV11-3
TGTGCCAGCAGCTACGGGGGGCGGGTTGTTGAAAAACTGTTTTTT CASSYGGRVVEKLFF once NA TRBJ1-4 TRBV7-8
TGCGCCAGCAGCTTCCCGGGACAGGATAATGAAAAACTGTTTTTT CASSFPGQDNEKLFF NA TRBD1 TRBJ1-4 TRBV5-1
TGTGCCAGCAGCCAAGGGGACAGGGGGCCTGAAGCTTTCTTT CASSQGDRGPEAFF NA TRBD1 TRBJ1-1 TRBV3-1/TRBV3-2
TGTGCCAGCAGCTCCGGGACAGGGTGGTATGGCTACACCTTC CASSSGTGWYGYTF NA TRBD1 TRBJ1-2 TRBV7-2
TGTGCCTGGTCGGGACATTTACAAGAGACCCAGTACTTC CAWSGHLQETQYF NA NA TRBJ2-5 TRBV30
TGTGCCAGTAGTTCATCCGGGACAGCTTATTGGCAGCCCCAGCATTTT CASSSSGTAYWQPQHF NA TRBD1 TRBJ1-5 TRBV19
TGTGCCAGCAGCTTAGGGCAGCGTAATGAAAAACTGTTTTTT CASSLGQRNEKLFF NA NA TRBJ1-4 TRBV7-2
TGTGCCAGCAGCAAGAATCAGGGCGGTTACGAGCAGTACTTC CASSKNQGGYEQYF once NA TRBJ2-7 TRBV11-1
TGTGCCAGCAGTTACCTGGGACAGGGGTCGACTGAAGCTTTCTTT CASSYLGQGSTEAFF NA TRBD1 TRBJ1-1 TRBV6-5
TGTGCCAGCAGCCAAGGGACAGCCGAACTTTATGGCTACACCTTC CASSQGTAELYGYTF NA NA TRBJ1-2 TRBV3-1/TRBV3-2
TGTGCCTGGAGTGCCGGGGGGAGTTTTTCTGGGCAGTTCTTC CAWSAGGSFSGQFF NA TRBD2 TRBJ2-1 TRBV30
TGTGCCAGTAGTATAGTTAGCGGGACAGGGTACAATCAGCCCCAGCATTTT CASSIVSGTGYNQPQHF few TRBD1 TRBJ1-5 TRBV19
TGTGCCAGCTCACCTTCCAACAGGGACGAGCAGTACTTC CASSPSNRDEQYF NA NA TRBJ2-7 TRBV18